These 13 T cell receptor beta chains share one sample of origin, sequenced in a study of blood T cell repertoires in COVID-19. Produced via immunoSEQ multiplex PCR; TCRdb's table is partial and in-frame only. Among about 190,000 clones listed, 60% to 80% were seen once. Sequenced sample: peripheral blood. The receptor set was obtained from a man between 60 and 75 years old with active or convalescent COVID-19.

The rearrangement links TRBV6-2 or TRBV6-3 to TRBJ2-1, with D maybe TRBD2 (6 bases). Germline-derived CDR1 and CDR2 are MNHEY and SVGEGT. V gave up 7 bases and J gave up 6 bases, with 19 bases separating them. The CDR3 is made up of 15 amino acids. The CDR3 nucleotides read TGTGCCAGCAACCCGCCCGCTTGGGGAGGCAATGAGCAGTTCTTC. Residues: CASNPPAWGGNEQFF.

V usage is TRBV6-2 or TRBV6-3 and J usage is TRBJ2-5, with TRBD1 matching 10 bases. CDR3 length: 15 amino acids. The germline CDR1 and CDR2 sequences are MNHEY and SVGEGT. V trimming: 3 bases; J trimming: 5 bases; junction bases outside the gene matches: 6. CDR3 sequence: CASSYGTGVPETQYF. The CDR3 region has the DNA TGTGCCAGCAGTTATGGGACAGGGGTGCCGGAGACCCAGTACTTC.

The genes are TRBV5-1 and TRBJ2-2, with TRBD2 matching 9 bases. This CDR3 spans 17 amino acids. V dropped 0 bases and J dropped 0; count of bases not matched to a gene: 3. Germline assignment: CDR1 SGHRS and CDR2 YFSETQ. CDR3 region: CASSLASSGANTGELFF. The CDR3 nucleotides read TGCGCCAGCAGCTTGGCGTCTAGCGGGGCGAACACCGGGGAGCTGTTTTTT.

This chain links TRBV19 with TRBJ2-7; a possible D gene is TRBD2 (6 bases). This CDR3 comprises 16 residues. With 3 bases removed from V and 2 bases from J, the gap between germline ends came to 17 bases. From germline, CDR1 is LNHDA and CDR2 SQIVND (reference sequence). CDR3 sequence (DNA): TGTGCCAGTAGTATCCTTGACCCCTCGGGGGCCTACGAGCAGTACTTC. Its protein is CASSILDPSGAYEQYF. Full variable domain (outside the CDR3, taken from reference TRBV19 and TRBJ2-7): DGGITQSPKYLFRKEGQNVTLSCEQNLNHDAMYWYRQDPGQGLRLIYYSQIVNDFQKGDIAEGYSVSREKKESFPLTVTSAQKNPTAFYLCASSILDPSGAYEQYFGPGTRLTVT.

The chain couples TRBV7-9 to TRBJ2-7; D is perhaps TRBD1 (6 bases). The V and J ends lost 4 bases and 5 bases respectively, with 12 bases between them. Germline V gene sequence: CDR1 SEHNR, CDR2 FQNEAQ (reference sequence). This CDR3 contains 13 residues. This CDR3 reads CASSYSGADEQYF. The CDR3 DNA sequence: TGTGCCAGCAGCTACTCAGGGGCGGACGAGCAGTACTTC.

This chain connects TRBV29-1 to TRBJ1-4; 7 positions agree with TRBD1. V lost 0 bases, J lost 11 bases, and 9 bases stayed unmatched. The CDR3 is 14 residues long. Germline assignment: CDR1 SQVTM and CDR2 ANQGSEA. CDR3 sequence (DNA): TGCAGCGTTGAAGAACGACAGGGCGGGTATAAACTGTTTTTT. Protein: CSVEERQGGYKLFF.

This chain connects TRBV4-3 to TRBJ2-3, with 9 bases aligning to TRBD1. Losses at the gene ends were 3 bases for V and 2 bases for J; bases not matched to a gene: 3. The CDR3 is 15 residues long. Germline V CDR1 and CDR2: LGHNA, YSLEER. CDR3 sequence: CASSQPQGATDTQYF. As DNA, the CDR3 is TGCGCCAGCAGCCAGCCACAGGGGGCCACAGATACGCAGTATTTT.

V is TRBV9 and J is TRBJ2-6; TRBD1 is a possible D gene (5 bases). The CDR3 loop spans 16 amino acids. V was clipped by 3 bases and J by 2 bases, with 12 bases between them. The germline V gene has CDR1 SGDLS and CDR2 YYNGEE. The DNA of the CDR3 is TGTGCCAGCAGCGATCCCAGGGCCACTGGGGCCAACGTCCTGACTTTC. This encodes CASSDPRATGANVLTF.

The chain recombines TRBV20-1 with TRBJ2-1, with 10 nucleotides matching TRBD2. Germline CDR1 reads DFQATT; CDR2 reads SNEGSKA (reference sequence). The length of the CDR3 is 16 residues. V was clipped by 3 bases and J by 3 bases; unmatched bases: 8. The CDR3 is CSASTSGKGFYNEQFF. The CDR3 nucleotides read TGCAGTGCTAGTACTAGCGGGAAAGGGTTCTACAATGAGCAGTTCTTC.

This chain links TRBV2 with TRBJ1-4; 7 bases fit TRBD1. CDR1 is SNHLY and CDR2 is FYNNEI in the germline V gene. The CDR3 contains 16 residues. Trimming removed 5 bases from V and 7 bases from J; junction bases left unmatched: 13. The CDR3 spells CASSLQRGLGSEKLFF. The CDR3 coding sequence is TGTGCCAGCAGTTTACAAAGGGGGCTCGGGAGTGAAAAACTGTTTTTT.

The genes are TRBV7-6 and TRBJ2-2; the match to TRBD2 covers 14 bases. The V gene end was trimmed by 2 bases and the J gene end by 4 bases; junction bases not matched to a gene: 15. Germline CDR1 SGHVS, CDR2 FNYEAQ. The CDR3 consists of 21 residues. CDR3 coding DNA: TGTGCCAGCAGCTTAAGGAGGGGACTAGCGGGAGTTCTCGGTAGCACCGGGGAGCTGTTTTTT. It codes for CASSLRRGLAGVLGSTGELFF. Using reference TRBV7-6 and TRBJ2-2 for the parts outside the CDR3, the full variable domain is GAGVSQSPRYKVTKRGQDVALRCDPISGHVSLYWYRQALGQGPEFLTYFNYEAQQDKSGLPNDRFSAERPEGSISTLTIQRTEQRDSAMYRCASSLRRGLAGVLGSTGELFFGEGSRLTVL.

The CDR3 region is CASRVQPNTEAFF. Here the CDR3 DNA reads TGTGCCAGCAGGGTACAGCCTAACACTGAAGCTTTCTTT. The gene calls are TRBV5-6 and TRBJ1-1; D not certain. The CDR3 is 13 residues long. V lost 5 bases and J lost 2, with 10 bases in between. Per germline, CDR1 SGHDT and CDR2 YYEEEE.

The chain joins TRBV5-1 to TRBJ1-1; tentatively, D is TRBD1 (6 bases). This CDR3 has 15 amino acids. V was pared by 4 bases and J by 1 base, with 14 bases between. CDR1 SGHRS and CDR2 YFSETQ come from the germline V gene. The CDR3 loop reads CASSTTGSGNTEAFF. The CDR3 coding sequence is TGCGCCAGCAGCACGACAGGCTCCGGGAACACTGAAGCTTTCTTT.